This T cell receptor (beta chain) was found in a study of vaccination effects on CD4 cells after COVID-19. Assay used: immunoSEQ multiplex PCR; TCRdb lists only in-frame clones, some missing. The sample records some 23,000 clones, around 77% being singletons. This CDR3 comprises 17 residues. The germline gives CDR1 SGHRS, CDR2 YFSETQ. V lost 0 bases to trimming and J lost 3 bases; unmatched junction nucleotides: 8. Sequencing was preceded by expansion of antigen-specific CD4+ T cells with viral peptide pools in the ViraFEST assay. Cultured cells yielded isolated CD4+ T cells after about ten days. Each person got two doses of an mRNA SARS-CoV-2 vaccine, BNT162b2 or mRNA-1273. Cultures had half their medium replaced with IL-2 medium on days 3 and 7. Regarding this clone: Its target is not known.

V gene TRBV5-1 combines with J gene TRBJ2-5; 10 bases line up with TRBD2. This sequence originates from a human donor who received a COVID-19 vaccine. The specimen comprised CD4+ T cells from PBMCs cultured with HCoV-229E spike peptides, sampled after COVID-19 vaccination. The CDR3 region has the DNA TGCGCCAGCAGCTTGGTATTAGCGGGGGGTCCGGAAGAGACCCAGTACTTC. Amino acids: CASSLVLAGGPEETQYF.